This is a list of T cell receptor beta chains from one sample in a study of neurological immune-mediated disorders. TCRdb used MiXCR to reprocess the 5' RACE reads, holding one entry per CDR3 protein. In the table there are approximately 84,000 distinct CDR3 sequences, around 4.5% of which are singletons. Sequenced input: PBMCs. The receptors were gathered from an older woman with multiple sclerosis. Each CDR3 is given with its conserved first and last residue.

j_call v_call cdr3_aa
TRBJ2-5 TRBV20-1 CSARSAGGRSAETQYF
TRBJ2-4 TRBV5-4 CASSHPEHVHIQYF
TRBJ1-4 TRBV20-1 CSASRAGAADEKLFF
TRBJ1-1 TRBV2 CASRGGGTTEAFF
TRBJ2-2 TRBV7-7 CASSFDRANTGELFF
TRBJ2-1 TRBV7-8 CASSLGSTSGNEQFF
TRBJ2-3 TRBV15 CATSRDLRGSDTQYF
TRBJ2-6 TRBV20-1 CSARVFGAAGANVLTF
TRBJ1-6 TRBV6-6 CASSYSSGQGSSYNSPLHF
TRBJ2-5 TRBV5-1 CASSLTGTPMETQYF
TRBJ2-2 TRBV5-1 CASRPLGGGNTGELFF
TRBJ1-1 TRBV5-1 CASSLVQGDTGAFF
TRBJ1-1 TRBV5-1 CASSLVGGAGTEAFF
TRBJ2-7 TRBV10-3 CAISEAVGEQYF
TRBJ1-2 TRBV12-5 CASGSYNRGYYGYTF
TRBJ1-5 TRBV28 CASDPGVNQPQHF
TRBJ2-7 TRBV12-3/TRBV12-4 CASSSTLGGGGYEQYF
TRBJ1-5 TRBV20-1 CSAPGSGGQPQHF
TRBJ1-5 TRBV4-1 CASSQDQTGGNQPQHF
TRBJ2-5 TRBV20-1 CSARGGRETQYF
TRBJ2-2 TRBV15 CATSRETRGPTGELFF
TRBJ2-1 TRBV5-1 CASTGREGTARLNEQFF
TRBJ1-5 TRBV12-3/TRBV12-4 CASRKSGEGIQPQHF
TRBJ1-1 TRBV10-1 CASSESGRGDTEAFF
TRBJ2-6 TRBV20-1 CSARPGTGANVLTF